The clone carrying this TCR beta chain was seen more than once but under ten times. Measured with immunoSEQ multiplex PCR; TCRdb has only the in-frame clones, and not every one. The table includes 20,000 to 25,000 clones, 50% to 65% detected once. This entry is derived from a study of graft-versus-host responses after intestinal transplantation. Looking at the study overall: Recipients were given multivisceral, liver-intestinal, or isolated intestinal transplants. For around three years after anti-thymocyte globulin induction, all recipients took tacrolimus and steroids.

Stimulators, some 200,000 irradiated and violet-dye-labeled cells, were plated with some 200,000 CFSE-labeled responder cells. CDR1 MDHEN and CDR2 SYDVKM come from the germline V gene. V lost 8 bases to trimming and J lost 0 bases, with 17 bases between them. This CDR3 is built from 15 residues. Study-wide results and limits: Across patients carrying graft-donor T cell macrochimerism, allografts held high graft-versus-host to host-versus-graft clonal ratios.

The specimen comprised alloreactive CD4+ T cells from a mixed lymphocyte reaction culture, sampled before intestinal transplant. Subset: CFSE-low proliferating T cells sorted from roughly 6-day pre-transplant mixed lymphocyte reaction (GvH or HvG direction). The chain carries TRBV28 and TRBJ2-7; tentatively, D is TRBD1 (7 bases). The origin of this receptor is a human patient who received an intestinal transplant. CDR3 region: CASADGGQLSYEQYF. The CDR3, as DNA: TGTGCCAGCGCCGACGGGGGACAGCTCTCCTACGAGCAGTACTTC.